This TCR beta chain comes out of a study of PD-L1 blockade in urothelial cancer. The wider study: Twenty-five of 29 patients were men who had bladder-origin urothelial cancer. The study recovered a median of approximately 150,000 T cells per blood sample.

The V end was cut by 3 bases, the J end by 4 bases, with 14 bases between. The CDR3 spans 15 residues. Germline V gene sequence: CDR1 MNHEY, CDR2 SMNVEV (reference sequence). Patient disease was locally advanced or metastatic urothelial carcinoma. The method was immunoSEQ multiplex PCR; TCRdb's version includes in-frame clones alone and lacks a portion of them. The data show roughly 60,000 clones, with over 75% seen just once and 4.5% held by the top ten. Material: PBMCs, obtained around atezolizumab (anti-PD-L1) treatment. The chain has TRBV27 and TRBJ2-3; D gene unclear. This receptor was identified in a man aged 70 or older with urothelial cancer. The CDR3 is CASSFAPGIADTQYF. DNA of the CDR3: TGTGCCAGCAGTTTTGCGCCAGGAATCGCAGATACGCAGTATTTT.